These 32 T cell receptor beta chains were sequenced from one sample in a study of cytomegalovirus exposure and HLA in healthy donors. Assay used: immunoSEQ multiplex PCR; TCRdb lists only in-frame clones, some missing. Of some 110,000 clones listed, approximately 85% are singletons. The sample was PBMCs. The receptors originated from a young man in good health and CMV-seronegative.

The chain combines TRBV6-5 with TRBJ1-4; weak D call: TRBD1 (5 bases). Trimming took off 0 bases at V and 8 bases at J, with 16 bases between the two ends. The V gene's germline CDR1 is MNHEY and CDR2 SVGAGI. The length of the CDR3 is 16 residues. CDR3 bases: TGTGCCAGCAGTTACTCCACAGGAGACATCCCAGAAAAACTGTTTTTT. Amino acid sequence: CASSYSTGDIPEKLFF.

V gene TRBV30 combines with J gene TRBJ1-1, with D possibly TRBD1 on 6 matching bases. This CDR3 region has 14 residues. Per germline, CDR1 GTSNPN and CDR2 SVGIG (reference sequence). The ends were cut back, 4 bases at V and 4 bases at J, with 16 bases in the middle. CDR3 residues: CAWTETGPGTEAFF. For the CDR3, the DNA is TGTGCCTGGACCGAGACAGGACCGGGCACTGAAGCTTTCTTT.

The rearrangement joins TRBV6-1 to TRBJ1-5; D uncertain. V lost 7 bases to trimming and J lost 3 bases, with 13 bases between them. Germline assignment: CDR1 MNHNS and CDR2 SASEGT. CDR3 length: 14 residues. CDR3 protein: CASNPRGPNQPQHF. CDR3 bases: TGTGCCAGCAACCCCCGAGGTCCCAATCAGCCCCAGCATTTT.

V is TRBV15 and J is TRBJ2-3, with TRBD2 matching 9 bases. In germline, CDR1 is LNHNV, CDR2 YYDKDF (reference sequence). Trimming took 1 base from V and 6 from J; bases not matched to a gene: 8. This CDR3 has 16 amino acids. The chain's CDR3 is CATSRAGGGGGDTQYF. CDR3 sequence (DNA): TGTGCCACCAGCAGAGCCGGGGGCGGGGGGGGCGATACGCAGTATTTT.

The rearrangement uses TRBV2 and TRBJ1-2, with D perhaps matching TRBD1 (5 bases). With 6 bases removed from V and 0 bases from J, the gap between germline ends came to 5 bases. The CDR3 covers 12 residues. Per the germline V gene, CDR1 is SNHLY and CDR2 is FYNNEI. In nucleotides, the CDR3 is TGTGCCAGCAGGACAGCTAACTATGGCTACACCTTC. It specifies CASRTANYGYTF.

Details on this clone: An end of the junction differs from the germline gene, which may be a read error. The chain carries TRBV2 and TRBJ2-5, with 13 bases fitting TRBD2. Germline CDR1 reads SNHLY; CDR2 reads FYNNEI. This CDR3 has 20 amino acids. Here the CDR3 reads CASSKDSPGLAGLPQGTQYF. CDR3 DNA sequence: TGTGCCAGTTCTAAGGATTCACCGGGACTAGCGGGACTCCCCCAAGGGACCCAGTACTTC.

This chain uses TRBV10-3 with TRBJ1-1; 7 nucleotides match TRBD1. V dropped 3 bases and J dropped 3; count of bases not matched to a gene: 1. The germline CDR1 and CDR2 sequences are ENHRY and SYGVKD. This CDR3 region has 13 residues. The CDR3 sequence: CAISDRGYTEAFF. CDR3 coding DNA: TGTGCCATCAGTGACAGGGGGTACACTGAAGCTTTCTTT.

V and J are TRBV9 and TRBJ2-7, with TRBD2 matching over 7 bases. V trimming: 4 bases; J trimming: 4 bases; junction bases outside the gene matches: 11. CDR1 SGDLS and CDR2 YYNGEE come from the germline V gene. This CDR3 spans 15 amino acids. The chain's CDR3 is CASSPRPRGSYEQYF. CDR3 sequence (DNA): TGTGCCAGCAGCCCCAGACCCCGCGGGAGTTACGAGCAGTACTTC.

This clone appeared a few times. The chain uses TRBV9 and TRBJ1-6, with D unclear. V was pared by 2 bases and J by 7 bases, with 10 bases between. CDR1 and CDR2 (germline): SGDLS, YYNGEE. This CDR3 region has 14 residues. CDR3 in amino acids: CASSVSGGNSPLHF. The CDR3 DNA sequence: TGTGCCAGCAGCGTCAGCGGTGGGAATTCACCCCTCCACTTT.

The chain is built from TRBV27 and TRBJ1-1, with D possibly matching TRBD1 (5 bases). Germline V lookup: CDR1 MNHEY, CDR2 SMNVEV (reference sequence). The CDR3 contains 16 residues. Trimming cost V 0 bases and J 2 bases, with 13 bases left between them. The CDR3 here is CASSLSRGGGNTEAFF. CDR3 nucleotides: TGTGCCAGCAGTTTATCCCGGGGCGGGGGAAACACTGAAGCTTTCTTT.

This clone was observed a handful of times. The chain couples TRBV27 to TRBJ2-3, with 8 bases matching TRBD1. This CDR3 has 15 residues. The V gene's germline CDR1 is MNHEY and CDR2 SMNVEV (reference sequence). V was clipped by 6 bases and J by 0 bases; unmatched bases: 5. In DNA form, the CDR3 reads TGTGCCAGCAGCGCCGGGACAGGTAGCACAGATACGCAGTATTTT. Encoded protein: CASSAGTGSTDTQYF.

The rearrangement uses TRBV5-4 and TRBJ1-2, with 7 bases that match TRBD1. This CDR3 comprises 14 residues. CDR1 and CDR2 (germline): SGHNT, YYREEE (reference sequence). J was trimmed by 7 bases and V by 4 bases; bases with no gene match: 10. CDR3 sequence reads: CASSRLWAGGGYTF. CDR3 coding DNA: TGTGCCAGCAGCCGGCTCTGGGCAGGGGGTGGCTACACCTTC.

V gene TRBV30 combines with J gene TRBJ1-4, with 9 bases fitting TRBD1. This CDR3 is 14 amino acids long. The V gene's germline CDR1 is GTSNPN and CDR2 SVGIG (reference sequence). V trimming: 4 bases; J trimming: 10 bases; junction bases outside the gene matches: 10. The CDR3 here is CAWTGDRERGKLFF. The CDR3 region has the DNA TGTGCCTGGACCGGGGACAGGGAAAGAGGAAAACTGTTTTTT.

The chain has TRBV11-2 and TRBJ1-2; 9 nucleotides agree with TRBD1. The V and J ends lost 4 bases and 4 bases, in that order; junction bases with no gene match: 1. The CDR3 covers 13 residues. Germline V gene sequence: CDR1 SGHAT, CDR2 FQNNGV. This chain's CDR3 is CASSSQGAYGYTF. In DNA, the CDR3 is TGTGCCAGCAGCTCACAGGGGGCCTATGGCTACACCTTC.

The chain links TRBV5-6 to TRBJ2-1; 8 bases agree with TRBD1. CDR1 is SGHDT, CDR2 YYEEEE, per germline. V trimming: 3 bases; J trimming: 7 bases; junction bases outside the gene matches: 9. This CDR3 has 15 residues. The CDR3 coding sequence is TGTGCCAGCAGCTATATGGGGACAGGTGGTAATGAGCAGTTCTTC. Protein: CASSYMGTGGNEQFF.

The rearrangement links TRBV6-1 to TRBJ1-2, with 7 bases identical to TRBD1. Per the germline V gene, CDR1 is MNHNS and CDR2 is SASEGT. This CDR3 spans 15 amino acids. The J segment lost 4 bases and the V segment lost 5 bases, leaving 10 bases of the junction unmatched. CDR3 DNA: TGTGCCAGCAGTCCACGCTCAGGGGGAGGCTATGGCTACACCTTC. Amino acids: CASSPRSGGGYGYTF.

The V gene is TRBV5-1, the J gene TRBJ2-7; 11 bases are a match to TRBD2. The length of the CDR3 is 17 residues. The ends lost 3 bases at V and 3 bases at J; junction bases unmatched: 11. CDR1 is SGHRS and CDR2 is YFSETQ in the germline V gene. The CDR3: CASSSPIDGLAGYEQYF. Here the CDR3 DNA reads TGCGCCAGCAGCTCTCCAATCGACGGACTAGCGGGCTACGAGCAGTACTTC.

CDR3 sequence: CASSLYPGSSGSYNEQFF. CDR3 DNA: TGTGCCAGCAGCTTGTATCCGGGATCCTCGGGCTCCTACAATGAGCAGTTCTTC. V is TRBV7-2 and J is TRBJ2-1, with D perhaps matching TRBD2 (5 bases). Germline V lookup: CDR1 SGHTA, CDR2 FQGNSA. Between the trimmed V and J ends, which lost 3 bases and 0 bases, there was a span of 18 bases. The CDR3 length is 18 residues.

The V gene is TRBV5-1, the J gene TRBJ1-4; 7 bases are shared with TRBD1. This CDR3 has 15 residues. The ends lost 7 bases at V and 0 bases at J; junction bases unmatched: 6. Germline V gives CDR1 SGHRS, CDR2 YFSETQ. The CDR3: CASQRDSATNEKLFF. The CDR3 nucleotides read TGCGCCAGCCAGAGGGACAGCGCAACTAATGAAAAACTGTTTTTT.

V and J are TRBV6-5 and TRBJ1-4; possible D gene TRBD1, 5 bases. The V gene's germline CDR1 is MNHEY and CDR2 SVGAGI. The CDR3 sequence is 14 residues long. Trimming shortened V by 2 bases and J by 8 bases, and 12 bases separated the two germline ends. The CDR3 DNA is TGTGCCAGCAGTTACGGGGGGGGTGTCGAAAAACTGTTTTTT. This gives the protein CASSYGGGVEKLFF.

This clone appeared once. The rearrangement links TRBV5-1 to TRBJ2-3; D gene ambiguous. Trimming stripped 4 bases from V and 0 bases from J, with 12 bases between. Germline lookup yields CDR1 SGHRS and CDR2 YFSETQ. This CDR3 has 15 amino acids. CDR3 region: CASSPGGVSTDTQYF. The CDR3, as DNA: TGCGCCAGCAGCCCCGGCGGTGTTAGCACAGATACGCAGTATTTT.

The V call is TRBV27, the J call TRBJ2-7; weak D call: TRBD1 (6 bases). The CDR3 has 15 residues. Germline CDR1 MNHEY, CDR2 SMNVEV (reference sequence). Deletions cut 3 bases from V and 3 bases from J, with 15 bases between. The CDR3 DNA sequence: TGTGCCAGCAGTTTTCAGGGGAAAAACTACTACGAGCAGTACTTC. Encoded protein: CASSFQGKNYYEQYF.

The genes are TRBV10-1 and TRBJ2-7, with D tentatively TRBD1 (6 bases). Trimming cost V 0 bases and J 5 bases, with 14 bases left between them. The germline V gene has CDR1 WNHNN and CDR2 SYGVQD (reference sequence). The CDR3 runs to 15 residues. The CDR3 DNA follows: TGCGCCAGCAGTGAGTCGGGCAGGGGTGGACACGAGCAGTACTTC. Residues: CASSESGRGGHEQYF.

V and J are TRBV5-1 and TRBJ2-7, with a tentative D call TRBD1 (5 bases). Germline V lookup: CDR1 SGHRS, CDR2 YFSETQ. The CDR3 runs to 13 residues. V was pared by 0 bases and J by 7 bases, with 11 bases between. Here the CDR3 DNA reads TGCGCCAGCAGCTTGGAGGGGAACTTGGAGCAGTACTTC. Translation: CASSLEGNLEQYF.

The chain couples TRBV13 to TRBJ2-7; D unresolved. V lost 4 bases to trimming and J lost 2 bases, with 12 bases between them. Germline V lookup: CDR1 PRHDT, CDR2 FYEKMQ (reference sequence). The CDR3 is 14 amino acids. DNA for the CDR3: TGTGCCAGCAGCTCACAAACAGTCCCCTACGAGCAGTACTTC. This gives the protein CASSSQTVPYEQYF.

This chain connects TRBV5-1 to TRBJ2-7; 7 nucleotides match TRBD1. V gave up 0 bases and J gave up 0 bases; unmatched junction bases: 12. Germline V CDR1 and CDR2: SGHRS, YFSETQ. The CDR3 is 18 amino acids. The CDR3 is CASSLDIGGLYSSYEQYF. The CDR3 DNA reads TGCGCCAGCAGCTTGGACATAGGGGGCCTATATAGCTCCTACGAGCAGTACTTC.

This clone was found once. The V and J genes are TRBV19 and TRBJ2-1, with D perhaps TRBD2 (6 bases). Germline lookup yields CDR1 LNHDA and CDR2 SQIVND (reference sequence). Deletions cut 1 base from V and 7 bases from J, with 11 bases between. This CDR3 comprises 14 residues. The DNA of the CDR3 is TGTGCCAGTAGTATAGCGGGAGTGATAAATGAGCAGTTCTTC. Translating it yields CASSIAGVINEQFF. The whole variable domain, filled in from reference TRBV19 and TRBJ2-1, reads DGGITQSPKYLFRKEGQNVTLSCEQNLNHDAMYWYRQDPGQGLRLIYYSQIVNDFQKGDIAEGYSVSREKKESFPLTVTSAQKNPTAFYLCASSIAGVINEQFFGPGTRLTVL.

The rearrangement uses TRBV6-1 and TRBJ1-2; 7 positions match TRBD1. From germline, CDR1 is MNHNS and CDR2 SASEGT. Trimming removed 3 bases from V and 4 bases from J; junction bases left unmatched: 5. This CDR3 is built from 14 residues. The CDR3 here is CASSDGAGGYGYTF. The CDR3 nucleotides are TGTGCCAGCAGTGACGGTGCAGGGGGCTATGGCTACACCTTC.

The V gene is TRBV6-1, the J gene TRBJ2-6, with 10 bases identical to TRBD1. Germline V CDR1 and CDR2: MNHNS, SASEGT. The trim removed 2 bases at V and 2 bases at J, leaving 9 bases unmatched. The CDR3 sequence is 19 residues long. The CDR3 sequence: CASSEKGTGAVAGANVLTF. The DNA of the CDR3 is TGTGCCAGCAGTGAAAAAGGGACAGGGGCTGTTGCTGGGGCCAACGTCCTGACTTTC.

The chain links TRBV27 to TRBJ2-5, with 8 nucleotides matching TRBD1. The closer fit of TRBJ2-7 to the DNA end suggests the J call may be wrong. The CDR3 consists of 16 residues. Germline CDR1 is MNHEY and CDR2 is SMNVEV (reference sequence). The CDR3 DNA reads as TGTGCCAGCAGTCCTCGGACAGGGATAACCTCCTACGAGCAGTACTTC. Translating gives CASSPRTGITSYEQYF.

The chain joins TRBV2 to TRBJ1-2; weak D call: TRBD1 (6 bases). Looked up from germline, CDR1 is SNHLY and CDR2 is FYNNEI. V shed 7 bases and J shed 2 bases, with 20 bases lying between them. The CDR3 totals 16 residues. CDR3 sequence (DNA): TGTGCCAGCAAAAGGACAGAGTTGACTAAAAACTATGGCTACACCTTC. Its protein product is CASKRTELTKNYGYTF.

J is TRBJ1-5 and V is TRBV6-6, with D hard to call. Germline V gene sequence: CDR1 MNHNY, CDR2 SVGAGI (reference sequence). Between the trimmed V and J ends, which lost 7 bases and 2 bases, there was a span of 12 bases. The CDR3 runs 14 residues. CDR3 sequence: CASKEGSGNQPQHF. Here the CDR3 DNA reads TGTGCCAGCAAGGAGGGATCGGGCAATCAGCCCCAGCATTTT.